This TCR beta chain came from a study of somatic mutations in cytotoxic T cells in rheumatoid arthritis. Study findings and constraints: In about an eighth of the 65 patients, the largest CD8+ clone exceeded 20% of CD8+ cells. For rheumatoid arthritis patients, CD8+ clonality increased with age, whereas it did not in healthy controls.

This clone is medium-sized. What it recognizes is unknown. Generated by immunoSEQ multiplex PCR, the TCRdb table keeps only in-frame clones and is missing some. The sample lists approximately 15,000 clones; over 70% were seen once. By positive magnetic bead selection, CD4+ and CD8+ cells were isolated, and their purity was checked by flow cytometry. The TCR was taken from an adult with rheumatoid arthritis. Sequencing was done on a sample of CD8+ T cells sorted from blood.

The CDR3 DNA sequence: TGCGCAACCGGTGACAGGGGGACTAACTATGGCTACACCTTC. It specifies CATGDRGTNYGYTF. This chain connects TRBV10-2 to TRBJ1-2; 9 nucleotides match TRBD1. The CDR3 extends over 14 amino acids. Germline V CDR1 and CDR2: WSHSY, SAAADI.